Reported below is one T cell receptor (beta chain). This sample stems from a study of T cell changes during pregnancy in multiple sclerosis. Data came from immunoSEQ multiplex PCR; TCRdb stores just in-frame clones and leaves some out. The sample carries about 46,000 clones, 75% to 95% recorded once. The material sequenced was CD8+ T cells from peripheral blood mononuclear cells, taken in the second trimester of pregnancy. This TCR was sampled from a female donor with multiple sclerosis, enrolled in a pregnancy study.

The CDR3 DNA follows: TGTGCCAGCAGCTCCACCGTGACTAGCGGGGGGGAAGAGACCCAGTACTTC. Its translation: CASSSTVTSGGEETQYF. The chain couples TRBV14 to TRBJ2-5; 14 nucleotides match TRBD2. Germline CDR1 and CDR2: SGHDN and FVKESK. The CDR3 is 17 amino acids. V trimming: 5 bases; J trimming: 3 bases; junction bases outside the gene matches: 8.